This record covers a single T cell receptor (beta chain). Its antigen is undetermined. The data derive from a study of T-cell reconstitution after alpha-beta-depleted transplantation in children. Researchers prepared the TCRbeta library using unique molecular identifiers, the study reports. TCRdb re-analysed the PCR reads in MiXCR, keeping a single row per CDR3 protein. Found here are hundreds of thousands of distinct CDR3 sequences, over 9.5% of them singletons; the top ten hold about 2.1%. This CDR3 spans 13 amino acids. Germline CDR1 MNHNS, CDR2 SASEGT. V was trimmed by 6 bases and J by 8 bases, leaving 11 bases between them. The study's findings and limits: Diversity and T-cell counts at one year after transplant derived mostly from new T cells. The origin of alpha-beta T cells about two months after transplant was reportedly several hundred expanded graft clones. Some patients' high day-60 TCRbeta diversity was traced to surviving recipient T cells and thymic progenitors.

The starting material was PBMCs, obtained before TCRalphabeta/CD19-depleted stem cell transplant. The source is a child aged 2-15 years with inherited bone marrow failure, due to receive a stem cell transplant. The rearrangement uses TRBV6-1 and TRBJ1-6; D might be TRBD1 (5 bases). CDR3 loop: CASRAFRDSPLHF. CDR3 nucleotide sequence: TGTGCCAGCAGGGCTTTCAGGGATTCACCCCTCCACTTT.